This is a list of T cell receptor beta chains from one sample in a study. TCRdb re-analysed the RT-PCR reads in MiXCR, keeping a single row per CDR3 protein. In the table there are hundreds of thousands of distinct CDR3 sequences, approximately 15% of which are singletons. Sequencing was performed on memory CD4+ T cells from blood. These receptors came from a female donor in good health, serving as a healthy control. Each CDR3 is given with its conserved first and last residue. Fields, in order: CDR3 DNA, CDR3 protein, D gene, J gene, V gene, clone size. A D gene is named only where the DNA matches it firmly. Not all rows give a size; the values are once, few, many and, for expanded clones, a class.

TGTGCCAGCTCAACCGGGACAGGGGATAATTCACCCCTCCACTTT	CASSTGTGDNSPLHF	TRBD1	TRBJ1-6	TRBV18	.
TGTGCCAGCAGCCCGGACCCGACGAGGTCCTACGAGCAGTACTTC	CASSPDPTRSYEQYF	.	TRBJ2-7	TRBV3-1	.
TGCGCCAGCAACCGGGACCCCCATTCCTACGAGCAGTACTTC	CASNRDPHSYEQYF	.	TRBJ2-7	TRBV5-1	few
TGCGCCAGCAGCCGGGACGGACAAAATCAGCCCCAGCATTTT	CASSRDGQNQPQHF	.	TRBJ1-5	TRBV5-1	few
TGTGCCAGCAGCTTGACCACGGGACCGACTGGAAACACCATATATTTT	CASSLTTGPTGNTIYF	.	TRBJ1-3	TRBV11-2	few
TGCGCCAGCAGCTTCGGGGGCGCGGACACCGGGGAGCTGTTTTTT	CASSFGGADTGELFF	.	TRBJ2-2	TRBV5-1	many
TGCGCCAGCAGCCAAGGTCAAGCGGGGGCCTACGAGCAGTACTTC	CASSQGQAGAYEQYF	TRBD2	TRBJ2-7	TRBV4-3	many
TGTGCCAGCAGTTTCAATAGCGGGGGGGCGGCCGGGGAGCTGTTTTTT	CASSFNSGGAAGELFF	TRBD2	TRBJ2-2	TRBV7-2	.
TGTGCCAGCAGGTTACTAGGCTCTTCCACCGGGGAGCTGTTTTTT	CASRLLGSSTGELFF	.	TRBJ2-2	TRBV7-3	.
TGTGCCAGCAGCCAAGAGTGGAGTGGGGCACGTTACAATGAGCAGTTCTTC	CASSQEWSGARYNEQFF	.	TRBJ2-1	TRBV4-2	.
TGCGCCAGCAGCCAAGATCTGGGGACTAGCGGAAAAGCATGGGATGAGCAGTTCTTC	CASSQDLGTSGKAWDEQFF	TRBD2	TRBJ2-1	TRBV4-3	many
TGTGCCAGCCTTGTAGGGCAGGGACTGGCAGATACGCAGTATTTT	CASLVGQGLADTQYF	.	TRBJ2-3	TRBV12-3/TRBV12-4	few
TGTGCCTGGACTAGGAGCACGCAGCTTGACAATGAGCAGTTCTTC	CAWTRSTQLDNEQFF	.	TRBJ2-1	TRBV30	.
TGTGCCAGCAGCTTATTGTCGGGAGTGGGCGGCACAGATACGCAGTATTTT	CASSLLSGVGGTDTQYF	.	TRBJ2-3	TRBV7-8	.
TGCAGTGCCGCCCGGGGACAAATAGGAAACACCATATATTTT	CSAARGQIGNTIYF	.	TRBJ1-3	TRBV20-1	few
TGTGCCAGCAGCTTGTGGGAGGGACTAGCGGGAAACACCGGGGAGCTGTTTTTT	CASSLWEGLAGNTGELFF	TRBD2	TRBJ2-2	TRBV7-8	few
TGTGCCAGCAGCCTGTGGGACAGGCAATACGAGCAGTACTTC	CASSLWDRQYEQYF	TRBD1	TRBJ2-7	TRBV4-2	many
TGCAGCGTTGTAGGTGGAGGGGTGAGCACAGATACGCAGTATTTT	CSVVGGGVSTDTQYF	.	TRBJ2-3	TRBV29-1	many
TGTGCCAGCAGCTCTCGGGACACCACAGATACGCAGTATTTT	CASSSRDTTDTQYF	.	TRBJ2-3	TRBV5-4	.
TGTGCCATCAGTGGGGCCGCGAACACCGGGGAGCTGTTTTTT	CAISGAANTGELFF	.	TRBJ2-2	TRBV10-3	few
TGTGCCAGCAGCTTAACAGGCCCCGCCTACAATGAGCAGTTCTTC	CASSLTGPAYNEQFF	.	TRBJ2-1	TRBV7-3	.
TGCGCCAGCAGCCAACGGACTAGCGGAGAGACCCAGTACTTC	CASSQRTSGETQYF	TRBD2	TRBJ2-5	TRBV4-3	few
TGTGCCAGCAGCCTCCCCCGGACAGGGGACACCGGGGAGCTGTTTTTT	CASSLPRTGDTGELFF	TRBD1	TRBJ2-2	TRBV7-9	few
TGTGCCAGCAGTGAAGGATGGGATAATGGGGGGACCCAGTACTTC	CASSEGWDNGGTQYF	.	TRBJ2-5	TRBV25-1	few
TGTGCCATCAGATGGGGGGCGCTCACTGAAGCTTTCTTT	CAIRWGALTEAFF	.	TRBJ1-1	TRBV10-3	many
TGTGCCAGCAGTTACTCTTTTCCACAGGGCAACGAGCAGTACTTC	CASSYSFPQGNEQYF	.	TRBJ2-7	TRBV6-5	few
TGCAGTGCTAGAGAGGAAGGACTTGGCACAGATACGCAGTATTTT	CSAREEGLGTDTQYF	.	TRBJ2-3	TRBV20-1	.
TGTGCCATCAGTGAGGAAAGGGAGAGTAAGCAGTACTTC	CAISEERESKQYF	.	TRBJ2-7	TRBV10-3	.
TGTGCCAGCAGCTTAGATATAGCGGGAGAAGGTGAGCAGTTCTTC	CASSLDIAGEGEQFF	TRBD2	TRBJ2-1	TRBV7-3	many
TGTGCCAGCAGGGTGGACACCTACAATGAGCAGTTCTTC	CASRVDTYNEQFF	.	TRBJ2-1	TRBV28	few
TGTGCCTCGAAGGAGGGGGTCAACACCGGGGGGCTGTTTTTT	CASKEGVNTGGLFF	.	TRBJ2-2	TRBV30	.
TGTGCCAGCAGCCGGGGCTCCTACAATGAGCAGTTCTTC	CASSRGSYNEQFF	.	TRBJ2-1	TRBV12-3/TRBV12-4	many
TGTGCCAGCAGTTACTACCGGTCTTACAATGAGCAGTTCTTC	CASSYYRSYNEQFF	.	TRBJ2-1	TRBV6-5	many
TGCAGTGCTAGAGACGGACGGCGAGGAACCTACGAGCAGTACTTC	CSARDGRRGTYEQYF	.	TRBJ2-7	TRBV20-1	few
TGCGCCAGCAGCGAGGACAGGGGAAACACCGGGGAGCTGTTTTTT	CASSEDRGNTGELFF	TRBD1	TRBJ2-2	TRBV5-1	.
TGCAGCGTTGTAGGGGACAGGGGAACTGAAGCTTTCTTT	CSVVGDRGTEAFF	TRBD1	TRBJ1-1	TRBV29-1	many
TGCAGTGCTAGAGATCGGTGGGCGGGAGTCACTGAGCAGTTCTTC	CSARDRWAGVTEQFF	TRBD2	TRBJ2-1	TRBV20-1	many
TGCAGCGTTGATTTGCCCCTTTTGGACGGCTACACCTTC	CSVDLPLLDGYTF	.	TRBJ1-2	TRBV29-1	many
TGCGCCAGCAGCCAAGTCTGGCAGGGTCAGCGAGAGACCCAGTACTTC	CASSQVWQGQRETQYF	.	TRBJ2-5	TRBV4-3	few
TGTGCCAGCAGTCCTCCCACTAGCGGAGCCGGAGGTACGCAGTATTTT	CASSPPTSGAGGTQYF	TRBD2	TRBJ2-3	TRBV28	.